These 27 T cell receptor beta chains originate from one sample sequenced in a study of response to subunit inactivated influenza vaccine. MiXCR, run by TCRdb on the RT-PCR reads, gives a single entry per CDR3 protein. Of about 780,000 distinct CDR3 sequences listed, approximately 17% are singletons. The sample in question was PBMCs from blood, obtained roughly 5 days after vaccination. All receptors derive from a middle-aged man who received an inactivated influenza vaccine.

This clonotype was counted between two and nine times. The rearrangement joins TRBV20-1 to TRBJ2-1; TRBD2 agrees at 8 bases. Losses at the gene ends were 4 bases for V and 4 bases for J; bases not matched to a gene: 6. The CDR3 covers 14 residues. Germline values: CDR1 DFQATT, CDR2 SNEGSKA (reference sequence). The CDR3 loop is CSAMGLGRYNEQFF. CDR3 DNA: TGCAGTGCTATGGGACTAGGAAGATACAATGAGCAGTTCTTC.

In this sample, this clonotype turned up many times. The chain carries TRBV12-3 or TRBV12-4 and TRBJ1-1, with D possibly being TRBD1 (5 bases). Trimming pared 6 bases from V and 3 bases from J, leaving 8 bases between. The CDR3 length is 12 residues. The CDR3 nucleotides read TGTGCCAGCAGCCAGGGATACACTGAAGCTTTCTTT. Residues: CASSQGYTEAFF.

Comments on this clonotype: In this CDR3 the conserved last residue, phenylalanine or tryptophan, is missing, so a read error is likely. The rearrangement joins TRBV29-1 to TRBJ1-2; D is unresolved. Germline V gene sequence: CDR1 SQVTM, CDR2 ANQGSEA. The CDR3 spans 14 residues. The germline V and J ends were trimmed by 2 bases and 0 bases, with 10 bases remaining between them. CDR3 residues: CSVEPLTANYGYTL. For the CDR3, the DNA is TGCAGCGTTGAACCCCTGACCGCTAACTATGGCTACACCCTC.

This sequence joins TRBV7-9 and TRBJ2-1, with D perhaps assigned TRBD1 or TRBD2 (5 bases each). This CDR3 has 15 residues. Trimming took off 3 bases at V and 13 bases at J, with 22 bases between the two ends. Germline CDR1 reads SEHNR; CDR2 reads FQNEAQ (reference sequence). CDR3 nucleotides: TGTGCCAGCAGCTTGCACGGGGCCCAAGGGCTATCCCAGTTCTTC. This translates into CASSLHGAQGLSQFF. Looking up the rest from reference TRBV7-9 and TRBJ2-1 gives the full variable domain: DTGVSQNPRHKITKRGQNVTFRCDPISEHNRLYWYRQTLGQGPEFLTYFQNEAQLEKSRLLSDRFSAERPKGSFSTLEIQRTEQGDSAMYLCASSLHGAQGLSQFFGPGTRLTVL.

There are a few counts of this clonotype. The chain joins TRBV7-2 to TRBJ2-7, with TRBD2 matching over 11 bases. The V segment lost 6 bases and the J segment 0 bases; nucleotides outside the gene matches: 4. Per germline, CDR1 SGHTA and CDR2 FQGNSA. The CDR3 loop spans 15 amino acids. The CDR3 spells CASRLTSGGSYEQYF. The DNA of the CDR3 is TGTGCCAGCAGACTAACTAGCGGGGGCTCCTACGAGCAGTACTTC.

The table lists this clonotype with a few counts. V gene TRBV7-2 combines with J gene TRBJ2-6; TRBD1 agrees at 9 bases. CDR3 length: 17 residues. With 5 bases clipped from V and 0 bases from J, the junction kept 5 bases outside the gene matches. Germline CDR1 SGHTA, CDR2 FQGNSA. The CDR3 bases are TGTGCCAGCAGCCGGGGACAGGGAAACTCTGGGGCCAACGTCCTGACTTTC. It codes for CASSRGQGNSGANVLTF.

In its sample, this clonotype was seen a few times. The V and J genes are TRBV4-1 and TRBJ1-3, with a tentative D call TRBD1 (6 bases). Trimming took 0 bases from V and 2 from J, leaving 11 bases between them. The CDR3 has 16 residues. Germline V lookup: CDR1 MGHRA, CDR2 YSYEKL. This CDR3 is CASSQEGGTPGNTIYF. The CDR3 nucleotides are TGCGCCAGCAGCCAAGAGGGAGGGACACCTGGAAACACCATATATTTT.

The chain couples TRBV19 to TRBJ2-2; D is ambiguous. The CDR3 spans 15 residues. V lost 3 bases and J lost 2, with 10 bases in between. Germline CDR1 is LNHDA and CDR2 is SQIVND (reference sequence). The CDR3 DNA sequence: TGTGCCAGTAGTATTGTCAGCCGTAACACCGGGGAGCTGTTTTTT. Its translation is CASSIVSRNTGELFF.

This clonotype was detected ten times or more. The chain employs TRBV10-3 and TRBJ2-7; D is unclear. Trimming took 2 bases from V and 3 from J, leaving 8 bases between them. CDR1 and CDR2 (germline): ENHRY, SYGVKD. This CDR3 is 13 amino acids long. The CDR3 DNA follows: TGTGCCATCAGTGAGAACGCAGACTACGAGCAGTACTTC. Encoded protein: CAISENADYEQYF.

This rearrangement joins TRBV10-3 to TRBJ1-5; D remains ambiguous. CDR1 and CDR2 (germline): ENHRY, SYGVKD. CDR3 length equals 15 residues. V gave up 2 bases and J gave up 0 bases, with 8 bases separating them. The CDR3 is CAISEDILSNQPQHF. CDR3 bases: TGTGCCATCAGTGAGGACATACTTAGCAATCAGCCCCAGCATTTT.

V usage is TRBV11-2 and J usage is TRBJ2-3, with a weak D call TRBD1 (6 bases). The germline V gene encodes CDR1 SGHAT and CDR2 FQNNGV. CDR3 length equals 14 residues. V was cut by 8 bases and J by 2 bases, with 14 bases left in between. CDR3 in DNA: TGTGCCAGCGGTGAGGGGGTAAACACAGATACGCAGTATTTT. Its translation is CASGEGVNTDTQYF. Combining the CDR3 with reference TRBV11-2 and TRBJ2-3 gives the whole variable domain EAGVAQSPRYKIIEKRQSVAFWCNPISGHATLYWYQQILGQGPKLLIQFQNNGVVDDSQLPKDRFSAERLKGVDSTLKIQPAKLEDSAVYLCASGEGVNTDTQYFGPGTRLTVL.

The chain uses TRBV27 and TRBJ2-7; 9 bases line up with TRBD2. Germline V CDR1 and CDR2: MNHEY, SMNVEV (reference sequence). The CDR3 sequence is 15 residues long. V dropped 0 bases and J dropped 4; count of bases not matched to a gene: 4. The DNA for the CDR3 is TGTGCCAGCAGTTTATCCAGCGGGGGGATTTACGAGCAGTACTTC. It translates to CASSLSSGGIYEQYF.

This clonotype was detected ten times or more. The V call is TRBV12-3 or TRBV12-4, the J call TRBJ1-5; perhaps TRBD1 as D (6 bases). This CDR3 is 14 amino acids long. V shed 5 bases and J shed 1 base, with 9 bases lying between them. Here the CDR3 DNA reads TGTGCCAGCAGTGGGGGGGCAAGCAATCAGCCCCAGCATTTT. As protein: CASSGGASNQPQHF.

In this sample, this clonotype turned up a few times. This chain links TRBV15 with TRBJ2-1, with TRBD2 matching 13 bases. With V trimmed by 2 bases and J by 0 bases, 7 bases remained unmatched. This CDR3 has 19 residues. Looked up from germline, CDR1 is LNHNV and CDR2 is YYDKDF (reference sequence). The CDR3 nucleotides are TGTGCCACCAGCAGACCGAGGGGGACTAGCGGGGCCTCCTACAATGAGCAGTTCTTC. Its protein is CATSRPRGTSGASYNEQFF.

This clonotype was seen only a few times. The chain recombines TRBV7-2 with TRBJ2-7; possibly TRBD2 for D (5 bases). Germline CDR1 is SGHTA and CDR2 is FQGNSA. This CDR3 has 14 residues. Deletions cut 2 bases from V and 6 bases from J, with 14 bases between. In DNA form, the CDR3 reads TGTGCCAGCAGCTTACTAGCCCACGCCTCCGAGCAGTACTTC. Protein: CASSLLAHASEQYF. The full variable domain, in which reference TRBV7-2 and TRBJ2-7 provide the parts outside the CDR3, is GAGVSQSPSNKVTEKGKDVELRCDPISGHTALYWYRQSLGQGLEFLIYFQGNSAPDKSGLPSDRFSAERTGGSVSTLTIQRTQQEDSAVYLCASSLLAHASEQYFGPGTRLTVT.

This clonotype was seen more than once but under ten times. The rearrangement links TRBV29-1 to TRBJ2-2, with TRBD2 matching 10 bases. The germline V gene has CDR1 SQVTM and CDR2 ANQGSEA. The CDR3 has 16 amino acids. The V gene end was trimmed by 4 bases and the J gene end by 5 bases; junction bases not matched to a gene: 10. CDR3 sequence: CSVGPSGRLGTGELFF. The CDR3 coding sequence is TGCAGCGTTGGCCCTAGCGGGAGACTTGGAACCGGGGAGCTGTTTTTT.

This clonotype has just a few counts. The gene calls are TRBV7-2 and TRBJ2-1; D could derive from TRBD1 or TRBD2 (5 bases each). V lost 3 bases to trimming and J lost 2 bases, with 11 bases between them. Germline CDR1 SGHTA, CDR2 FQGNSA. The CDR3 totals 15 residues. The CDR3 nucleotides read TGTGCCAGCAGCTTGGAGAGGGACCCCTACAATGAGCAGTTCTTC. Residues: CASSLERDPYNEQFF.

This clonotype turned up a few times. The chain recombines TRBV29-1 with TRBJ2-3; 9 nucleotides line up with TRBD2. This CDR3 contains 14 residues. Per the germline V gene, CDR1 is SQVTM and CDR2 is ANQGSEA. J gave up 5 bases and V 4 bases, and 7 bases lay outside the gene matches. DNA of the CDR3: TGCAGCGTTGGGGGCGGGAGGGCCCAAGATACGCAGTATTTT. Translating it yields CSVGGGRAQDTQYF.

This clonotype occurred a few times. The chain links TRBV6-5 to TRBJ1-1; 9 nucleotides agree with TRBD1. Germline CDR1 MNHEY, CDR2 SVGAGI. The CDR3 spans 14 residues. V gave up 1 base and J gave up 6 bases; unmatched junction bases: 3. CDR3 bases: TGTGCCAGCAGTTACTTACAGGGGGCAGCTGAAGCTTTCTTT. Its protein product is CASSYLQGAAEAFF.

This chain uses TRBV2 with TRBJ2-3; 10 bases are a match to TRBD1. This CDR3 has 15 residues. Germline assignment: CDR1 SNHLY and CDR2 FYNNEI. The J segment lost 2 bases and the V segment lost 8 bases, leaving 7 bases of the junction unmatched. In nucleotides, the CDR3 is TGTGCCAGCTGGCCGGGACAGGGGCCCACAGATACGCAGTATTTT. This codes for CASWPGQGPTDTQYF.

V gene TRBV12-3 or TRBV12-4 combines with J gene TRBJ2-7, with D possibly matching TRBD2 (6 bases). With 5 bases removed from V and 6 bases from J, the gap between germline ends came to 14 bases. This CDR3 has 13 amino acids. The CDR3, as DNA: TGTGCCAGCAGTACCCGACTAGTTCCCGAGCAGTACTTC. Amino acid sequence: CASSTRLVPEQYF.

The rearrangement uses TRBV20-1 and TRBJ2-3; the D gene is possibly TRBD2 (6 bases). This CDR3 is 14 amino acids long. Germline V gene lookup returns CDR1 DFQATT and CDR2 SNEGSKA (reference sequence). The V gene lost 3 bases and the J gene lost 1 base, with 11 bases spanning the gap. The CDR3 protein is CSASSSSGTDTQYF. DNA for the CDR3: TGCAGTGCTAGCTCGTCTAGCGGCACAGATACGCAGTATTTT.

This CDR3 reads CASSQDPDSNQPQHF. The CDR3 nucleotides are TGTGCCAGCAGCCAAGATCCCGATAGCAATCAGCCCCAGCATTTT. The rearrangement uses TRBV3-1 and TRBJ1-5, with unresolved D. The V gene's germline CDR1 is LGHDT and CDR2 YNNKEL (reference sequence). V dropped 0 bases and J dropped 0 bases, with 6 bases sitting between them. The CDR3 contains 15 residues.

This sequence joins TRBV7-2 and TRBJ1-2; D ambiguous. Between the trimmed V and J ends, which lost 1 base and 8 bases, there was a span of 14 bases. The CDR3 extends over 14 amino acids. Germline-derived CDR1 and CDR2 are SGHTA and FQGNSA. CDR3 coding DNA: TGTGCCAGCAGCTTAGGATTATGGACGGGCGGCTACACCTTC. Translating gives CASSLGLWTGGYTF.

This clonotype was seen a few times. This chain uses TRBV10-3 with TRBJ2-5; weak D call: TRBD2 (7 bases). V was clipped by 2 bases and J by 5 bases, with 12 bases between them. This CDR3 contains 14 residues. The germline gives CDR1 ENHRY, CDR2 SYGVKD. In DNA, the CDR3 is TGTGCCATCAGTGAGGGGGGGGCCGGGGAGACCCAGTACTTC. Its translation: CAISEGGAGETQYF.

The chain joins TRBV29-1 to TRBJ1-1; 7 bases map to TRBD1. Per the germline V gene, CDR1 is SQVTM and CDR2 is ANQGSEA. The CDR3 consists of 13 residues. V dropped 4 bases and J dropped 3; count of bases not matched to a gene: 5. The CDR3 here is CSVGYRGDTEAFF. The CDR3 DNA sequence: TGCAGCGTTGGTTACAGGGGCGACACTGAAGCTTTCTTT.

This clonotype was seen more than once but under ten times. The CDR3: CASSLRQGAYETQYF. The CDR3 nucleotides read TGTGCCAGCAGTCTCAGACAGGGGGCGTATGAGACCCAGTACTTC. The chain couples TRBV12-3 or TRBV12-4 to TRBJ2-5, with TRBD1 matching 10 bases. The J segment lost 5 bases and the V segment lost 5 bases, leaving 8 bases of the junction unmatched. CDR3 size: 15 residues.